The 10 T cell receptor beta chains below come from one sample, sequenced in a study of T cell changes during pregnancy in multiple sclerosis (dated by TCRdb to the late 2010s). Libraries were made using the immunoSEQ multiplex PCR assay. This is the immuneACCESS table as TCRdb keeps it, with only in-frame sequences that have V and J called. A part of the clones is gone; compared with another copy, unresolved V genes explain less than half, and the rest is unexplained. The sample contains about 38,000 clones, more than 85% of them found a single time. Around an eighth of the sample comes from the top ten. The specimen was CD8+ T cells from peripheral blood mononuclear cells, collected after pregnancy. These TCRs come from a female donor with multiple sclerosis, enrolled in a pregnancy study.

The V call is TRBV6-5, the J call TRBJ2-7; D gene uncertain. CDR1 and CDR2 (germline): MNHEY, SVGAGI. CDR3 length: 11 residues. V was cut by 4 bases and J by 3 bases, with 4 bases left in between. This chain's CDR3 is CASSFGYEQYF. In DNA form, the CDR3 reads TGTGCCAGCAGTTTCGGCTACGAGCAGTACTTC.

This clone appeared a few times. The V gene is TRBV5-1, the J gene TRBJ1-2; 8 bases are a match to TRBD1. With V trimmed by 8 bases and J by 5 bases, 11 bases remained unmatched. Germline CDR1 and CDR2: SGHRS and YFSETQ. CDR3 size: 14 residues. CDR3 loop: CASYATGEGYGYTF. CDR3 DNA: TGCGCCAGTTATGCGACAGGGGAGGGGTATGGCTACACCTTC.

The rearrangement uses TRBV12-5 and TRBJ1-6; D unresolved. V lost 5 bases, J lost 3 bases, and 2 bases lay in between. The CDR3 is 12 residues long. CDR1 is LGHNT and CDR2 is FRNRAP in the germline V gene. CDR3 nucleotides: TGTGCTAGTGGTCTCTATAATTCACCCCTCCACTTT. Translation: CASGLYNSPLHF. The complete variable domain, with remaining parts taken from reference TRBV12-5 and TRBJ1-6, reads DARVTQTPRHKVTEMGQEVTMRCQPILGHNTVFWYRQTMMQGLELLAYFRNRAPLDDSGMPKDRFSAEMPDATLATLKIQPSEPRDSAVYFCASGLYNSPLHFGNGTRLTVT.

This chain joins TRBV7-8 and TRBJ1-1; 8 positions match TRBD1. The length of the CDR3 is 15 residues. CDR1 SGHVS and CDR2 FQNEAQ come from the germline V gene. V lost 4 bases to trimming and J lost 3 bases; unmatched junction nucleotides: 7. The CDR3 protein is CASSSTTGGYTEAFF. Written as DNA, the CDR3 is TGTGCCAGCAGCTCGACCACAGGGGGGTACACTGAAGCTTTCTTT.

The rearrangement links TRBV2 to TRBJ1-1; D call uncertain. This CDR3 spans 12 amino acids. V was pared by 9 bases and J by 3 bases, with 11 bases between. Germline V lookup: CDR1 SNHLY, CDR2 FYNNEI. The CDR3, as DNA: TGTGCCAGAACGGAGCTTGACACTGAAGCTTTCTTT. Residues: CARTELDTEAFF.

The chain combines TRBV27 with TRBJ1-2; 7 bases align to TRBD1. J lost 5 bases, V lost 6 bases, and 3 bases had no gene match. The CDR3 is made up of 12 amino acids. Germline CDR1 and CDR2: MNHEY and SMNVEV (reference sequence). DNA of the CDR3: TGTGCCAGCAGAACAGGGGTTTATGGCTACACCTTC. It translates to CASRTGVYGYTF.

This clone was detected once. This sequence joins TRBV28 and TRBJ2-7; 7 bases map to TRBD2. The CDR3 has 13 amino acids. The germline gives CDR1 MDHEN, CDR2 SYDVKM. Trimming removed 4 bases from V and 1 base from J; junction bases left unmatched: 1. This CDR3 is CASSSAGSYEQYF. The CDR3 DNA reads TGTGCCAGCAGTTCAGCGGGGTCCTACGAGCAGTACTTC.

V and J are TRBV2 and TRBJ2-1, with 12 bases that match TRBD2. CDR3 size: 15 residues. The germline V gene has CDR1 SNHLY and CDR2 FYNNEI. V gave up 6 bases and J gave up 7 bases; unmatched junction bases: 7. CDR3 protein: CASSPSGGALNEQFF. The CDR3 bases are TGTGCCAGCAGCCCTAGCGGGGGGGCGCTAAATGAGCAGTTCTTC.

The rearrangement links TRBV5-1 to TRBJ2-5; 12 bases are shared with TRBD1. The CDR3 consists of 21 residues. Germline V lookup: CDR1 SGHRS, CDR2 YFSETQ. V trimming: 4 bases; J trimming: 6 bases; junction bases outside the gene matches: 25. CDR3 bases: TGCGCCAGCAGCCTTACTTTATTATCCTATTCCGGGACAGGGGGCGCGAAGACCCAGTACTTC. Translating it yields CASSLTLLSYSGTGGAKTQYF. Full variable domain (missing parts from reference TRBV5-1 and TRBJ2-5): KAGVTQTPRYLIKTRGQQVTLSCSPISGHRSVSWYQQTPGQGLQFLFEYFSETQRNKGNFPGRFSGRQFSNSRSEMNVSTLELGDSALYLCASSLTLLSYSGTGGAKTQYFGPGTRLLVL.

This chain uses TRBV4-1 with TRBJ2-5, with TRBD2 matching 7 bases. The CDR3 has 15 residues. The V gene's germline CDR1 is MGHRA and CDR2 YSYEKL. After removal of 1 base from V and 2 bases from J, the junction contained 4 bases not matched to a gene. The CDR3 protein is CASSQGAGTQETQYF. Here the CDR3 DNA reads TGCGCCAGCAGCCAAGGAGCGGGAACTCAAGAGACCCAGTACTTC.